The 25 T cell receptor beta chains presented below share a single source sample, sequenced in a study of T cells in Graves' hyperthyroidism and ophthalmopathy. TCR beta CDR3 sequences were amplified from RNA transcripts. The HTBI primer set was used in a first-round RT-PCR of the TCR CDR3. MiXCR, applied by TCRdb to the multiplex PCR reads, yields one record per CDR3 protein. The sample carries over 200,000 distinct CDR3 sequences, approximately 17% recorded once. Sequencing was performed on blood. The receptors here all came from a man in his fifties or sixties with Graves' hyperthyroidism.

This clonotype was counted at least ten times. The genes are TRBV28 and TRBJ2-2; tentative D call: TRBD1 (6 bases). From germline, CDR1 is MDHEN and CDR2 SYDVKM. Deletions cut 8 bases from V and 7 bases from J, with 17 bases between. The CDR3 is made up of 14 amino acids. The DNA of the CDR3 is TGTGCCAGCTATCGCCAGGGGTTCTACGGGGAGCTGTTTTTT. It yields the protein CASYRQGFYGELFF.

This clonotype was seen more than once but under ten times. The chain recombines TRBV6-1 with TRBJ1-4; maybe TRBD1 (5 bases). V lost 6 bases and J 4 bases, leaving 9 bases between the germline ends. The CDR3 length is 13 residues. CDR1 is MNHNS and CDR2 is SASEGT in the germline V gene. The CDR3 nucleotides are TGTGCCAGCAGACCGGGGCGTAATGAAAAACTGTTTTTT. This gives the protein CASRPGRNEKLFF.

The V and J genes are TRBV6-2 or TRBV6-3 and TRBJ1-2; tentatively, D is TRBD1 (5 bases). The ends were cut back, 2 bases at V and 8 bases at J, with 15 bases in the middle. This CDR3 has 14 residues. The germline gives CDR1 MNHEY, CDR2 SVGEGT. Here the CDR3 reads CASSYGVGATGYTF. Written as DNA, the CDR3 is TGTGCCAGCAGTTACGGGGTAGGGGCTACAGGCTACACCTTC.

The V call is TRBV13, the J call TRBJ1-2, with D unclear. With 4 bases removed from V and 6 bases from J, the gap between germline ends came to 18 bases. Germline V lookup: CDR1 PRHDT, CDR2 FYEKMQ (reference sequence). This CDR3 has 15 amino acids. The CDR3: CASSSKGIPKHGYTF. Written as DNA, the CDR3 is TGTGCCAGCAGCTCCAAAGGTATCCCTAAGCATGGCTACACCTTC.

This clonotype came up once. The rearrangement joins TRBV7-9 to TRBJ2-4; 8 bases map to TRBD1. V lost 5 bases to trimming and J lost 0 bases; unmatched junction nucleotides: 12. The CDR3 loop spans 18 amino acids. The V gene's germline CDR1 is SEHNR and CDR2 FQNEAQ (reference sequence). CDR3 sequence reads: CASSPHRAGGLAKNIQYF. The CDR3 DNA follows: TGTGCCAGCAGCCCTCACCGCGCAGGGGGCCTAGCCAAAAACATTCAGTACTTC. The whole variable domain, filled in from reference TRBV7-9 and TRBJ2-4, reads DTGVSQNPRHKITKRGQNVTFRCDPISEHNRLYWYRQTLGQGPEFLTYFQNEAQLEKSRLLSDRFSAERPKGSFSTLEIQRTEQGDSAMYLCASSPHRAGGLAKNIQYFGAGTRLSVL.

This clonotype showed up just a few times. CDR3 in amino acids: CASSFPTGVGYGYTF. CDR3 nucleotides: TGTGCCAGCAGTTTCCCCACGGGGGTGGGCTATGGCTACACCTTC. The genes are TRBV28 and TRBJ1-2; perhaps TRBD1 as D (5 bases). V lost 3 bases and J lost 4, with 15 bases in between. The CDR3 is 15 residues long. The germline CDR1 and CDR2 sequences are MDHEN and SYDVKM.

This clonotype has ten or more counts. The chain joins TRBV9 to TRBJ1-1; tentatively, D is TRBD1 (5 bases). Per the germline V gene, CDR1 is SGDLS and CDR2 is YYNGEE. The CDR3 contains 14 residues. V was clipped by 4 bases and J by 3 bases, with 13 bases between them. CDR3 DNA: TGTGCCAGCAGCCGGATCTGGGGGGACACTGAAGCTTTCTTT. Protein: CASSRIWGDTEAFF.

J is TRBJ1-3 and V is TRBV6-5, with TRBD1 matching over 7 bases. V shed 2 bases, J shed 2 bases, and the junction held 0 bases outside the gene matches. CDR3 length equals 14 residues. Per the germline V gene, CDR1 is MNHEY and CDR2 is SVGAGI. The CDR3 region is CASSYRGPGNTIYF. In DNA, the CDR3 is TGTGCCAGCAGTTACAGGGGGCCTGGAAACACCATATATTTT.

The genes are TRBV19 and TRBJ2-2; D remains unclear. Germline CDR1 reads LNHDA; CDR2 reads SQIVND (reference sequence). This CDR3 is 16 amino acids long. V was trimmed by 1 base and J by 3 bases, leaving 12 bases between them. The CDR3 loop is CASSIGGFGYTGELFF. The CDR3 coding sequence is TGTGCCAGTAGTATAGGAGGTTTCGGGTACACCGGGGAGCTGTTTTTT.

This clonotype has ten or more counts. The chain has TRBV20-1 and TRBJ1-1; D is perhaps TRBD1 (5 bases). CDR3 length: 13 amino acids. Germline CDR1 and CDR2: DFQATT and SNEGSKA (reference sequence). Trimming cost V 4 bases and J 4 bases, with 13 bases left between them. CDR3 nucleotide sequence: TGCAGTGCTAAACAGGATTCATCCACTGAAGCTTTCTTT. The encoded protein is CSAKQDSSTEAFF.

This clonotype turned up a few times. The chain's CDR3 is CASSLYTGIEAFF. CDR3 nucleotide sequence: TGTGCCAGCAGCCTATACACAGGGATCGAGGCTTTCTTT. The genes are TRBV11-2 and TRBJ1-1; perhaps TRBD1 as D (6 bases). This CDR3 spans 13 amino acids. CDR1 and CDR2 from the germline V gene are SGHAT and FQNNGV. The V end lost 5 bases, the J end lost 11 bases, and 18 bases lay between the germline ends.

In this sample, this clonotype turned up a few times. The V and J genes are TRBV12-3 or TRBV12-4 and TRBJ2-2; D assignment may be TRBD1 or TRBD2 (5 bases each). V was pared by 3 bases and J by 3 bases, with 11 bases between. This CDR3 spans 15 amino acids. CDR3 coding DNA: TGTGCCAGCAGTTTTGGGGGTCTGGACACCGGGGAGCTGTTTTTT. Translation gives CASSFGGLDTGELFF.

Details on this clonotype: Since a much larger clone is just one base distant, this may be a read error. The chain joins TRBV5-1 to TRBJ2-1; D not certain. The J call may be in error: the DNA end matches TRBJ2-7 better. Looked up from germline, CDR1 is SGHRS and CDR2 is YFSETQ. CDR3 length equals 13 residues. This CDR3 reads CASNFPPMNEQYF. The CDR3 DNA sequence: TGCGCCAGCAATTTCCCCCCAATGAATGAGCAGTACTTC.

The V call is TRBV29-1, the J call TRBJ2-1, with 11 bases fitting TRBD1. Germline-derived CDR1 and CDR2 are SQVTM and ANQGSEA. V shed 5 bases and J 7 bases; nucleotides not matched to a gene: 10. There are 15 residues in the CDR3. The CDR3 region has the DNA TGCAGCGTTCGCCGGACAGGGGGCATTGGGAATGAGCAGTTCTTC. Translating gives CSVRRTGGIGNEQFF.

This clonotype was seen at least ten times. The V and J genes are TRBV2 and TRBJ1-5; TRBD1 might be the D (5 bases). This CDR3 region has 15 residues. The germline V gene has CDR1 SNHLY and CDR2 FYNNEI. With 5 bases removed from V and 0 bases from J, the gap between germline ends came to 11 bases. The chain's CDR3 is CASSKRGHSNQPQHF. CDR3 sequence (DNA): TGTGCCAGCAGTAAGAGGGGCCATAGCAATCAGCCCCAGCATTTT.

This sequence joins TRBV4-2 and TRBJ2-5; D is unresolved. From germline, CDR1 is LGHNA and CDR2 YNFKEQ. Trimming took 0 bases from V and 4 from J, leaving 9 bases between them. The length of the CDR3 is 14 residues. The CDR3 DNA sequence: TGTGCCAGCAGCCAAGAACGTACGGGAGAGACCCAGTACTTC. Protein sequence: CASSQERTGETQYF.

Ten or more counts support this clonotype. J is TRBJ2-5 and V is TRBV20-1, with 8 bases aligning to TRBD1. Unmatched junction bases numbered 3, after V lost 3 bases and J lost 3 bases. The CDR3 spans 13 residues. From germline, CDR1 is DFQATT and CDR2 SNEGSKA (reference sequence). The CDR3 nucleotides are TGCAGTGCTAGCCTGGACAGGGAAGAGACCCAGTACTTC. Translation gives CSASLDREETQYF.

CDR3 DNA sequence: TGCAGCGTTGAAGGAGGGACTAGCGGGAGGGCCTACGAGCAGTACTTC. Translating it yields CSVEGGTSGRAYEQYF. The rearrangement joins TRBV29-1 to TRBJ2-7, with 16 bases fitting TRBD2. The CDR3 totals 16 residues. Germline V lookup: CDR1 SQVTM, CDR2 ANQGSEA. V was clipped by 1 base and J by 2 bases; unmatched bases: 2.

This clonotype occurred a few times. The rearrangement links TRBV28 to TRBJ2-1; D is uncertain. Germline loops: CDR1 MDHEN, CDR2 SYDVKM. V dropped 6 bases and J dropped 2 bases, with 14 bases sitting between them. The CDR3 has 15 residues. The CDR3 bases are TGTGCCAGCAGCCCCTCCGGCCAGCCCTACAATGAGCAGTTCTTC. It codes for CASSPSGQPYNEQFF.

This clonotype has a count of ten or more. The chain carries TRBV28 and TRBJ2-5; 8 bases are a match to TRBD1. Trimming took 7 bases from V and 3 from J; bases not matched to a gene: 7. CDR3 length equals 14 residues. The V gene's germline CDR1 is MDHEN and CDR2 SYDVKM. CDR3 DNA sequence: TGTGCCAGCAATGACCCAGGGGGCGAAGAGACCCAGTACTTC. Its translation: CASNDPGGEETQYF.

The CDR3 coding sequence is TGTGCCAGCAGCCCAACAGGGTTTGTTGATCAGCCCCAGCATTTT. Its translation: CASSPTGFVDQPQHF. J is TRBJ1-5 and V is TRBV5-5, with TRBD1 as a possible D gene (6 bases). Germline V gene data show CDR1 as SGHKS and CDR2 as YYEKEE (reference sequence). The CDR3 consists of 15 residues. Deletions cut 4 bases from V and 5 bases from J, with 16 bases between. Based on the CDR3 plus reference TRBV5-5 and TRBJ1-5, the full variable domain is DAGVTQSPTHLIKTRGQQVTLRCSPISGHKSVSWYQQVLGQGPQFIFQYYEKEERGRGNFPDRFSARQFPNYSSELNVNALLLGDSALYLCASSPTGFVDQPQHFGDGTRLSIL.

As regards this clonotype: This could be a read error, since a much larger clone is one nucleotide away. The chain couples TRBV20-1 to TRBJ2-7, with no clear D. V was shortened by 0 bases and J by 6 bases, with 18 bases between the two germline ends. The length of the CDR3 is 15 residues. In germline, CDR1 is DFQATT, CDR2 SNEGSKA (reference sequence). CDR3 nucleotides: TGCAGTGCTAGAGATGTGCCGGCCCCCTTCGGCGAGCAGTACTTC. Protein sequence: CSARDVPAPFGEQYF.

The V and J genes are TRBV3-1 and TRBJ2-2; possible D gene TRBD1, 6 bases. From germline, CDR1 is LGHDT and CDR2 YNNKEL (reference sequence). The CDR3 runs 16 residues. V was shortened by 2 bases and J by 6 bases, with 16 bases between the two germline ends. In nucleotides, the CDR3 is TGTGCCAGCAGCCAACAGGGGCCCCCGAGGCCCGGGGAGCTGTTTTTT. This translates into CASSQQGPPRPGELFF.

This clonotype was recorded many times. This sequence joins TRBV18 and TRBJ2-7; D is perhaps TRBD2 (5 bases). Trimming took off 2 bases at V and 2 bases at J, with 10 bases between the two ends. This CDR3 spans 14 amino acids. CDR1 is KGHSH and CDR2 is LQKENI in the germline V gene. The CDR3 coding sequence is TGTGCCAGCTCACCAACGGACGGGACCTACGAGCAGTACTTC. This sequence encodes CASSPTDGTYEQYF.

This clonotype was counted at least ten times. The chain carries TRBV11-2 and TRBJ2-7; 8 bases agree with TRBD1. Germline V gives CDR1 SGHAT, CDR2 FQNNGV. The CDR3 totals 13 residues. After removal of 5 bases from V and 1 base from J, the junction contained 1 base not matched to a gene. Here the CDR3 DNA reads TGTGCCAGCAGCGGGGACAGGTCCTACGAGCAGTACTTC. Translating gives CASSGDRSYEQYF.